The 24 T cell receptor beta chains below come from one sample, sequenced in a study of post-analysis software for immune sequencing data. Overall study results and limits: Included in a set of about 5 TRBV segments more frequent in patients than controls were TRBV5-6, TRBV5-1 and TRBV20-1.

Antigens of these TCRs are unknown. Unique molecular identifiers were present in the TCR beta cDNA libraries. TCRdb re-called the PCR reads through MiXCR, storing one row per CDR3 protein. The profile covers fewer than 850,000 distinct CDR3 sequences, with 46% appearing a single time and roughly 4.9% taken by the ten largest. Sample: blood. The receptors were gathered from a girl aged 10 to 17 with multiple sclerosis.

This chain links TRBV18 with TRBJ1-1; D gene uncertain. The CDR3 length is 12 residues. V lost 3 bases, J lost 4 bases, and 6 bases lay in between. Germline V gene data show CDR1 as KGHSH and CDR2 as LQKENI. The CDR3 DNA is TGTGCCAGCTCACCCCTTTCCACTGAAGCTTTCTTT. Translated, it gives CASSPLSTEAFF.

The J gene is TRBJ2-7, the V gene TRBV28; tentative D call: TRBD2 (6 bases). The CDR3 totals 15 residues. Trimming stripped 5 bases from V and 1 base from J, with 15 bases between. The germline gives CDR1 MDHEN, CDR2 SYDVKM. The CDR3 reads CASSTAGTPSYEQYF. The DNA for the CDR3 is TGTGCCAGCAGTACAGCCGGGACTCCGTCCTACGAGCAGTACTTC.

The rearrangement joins TRBV7-2 to TRBJ1-2; TRBD1 might be the D (6 bases). The CDR3 consists of 16 residues. Germline V gene data show CDR1 as SGHTA and CDR2 as FQGNSA. V gave up 0 bases and J gave up 2 bases, with 13 bases separating them. The CDR3 bases are TGTGCCAGCAGCTTAGCGTGGGGGGGCGCGAACTATGGCTACACCTTC. This encodes CASSLAWGGANYGYTF. Filled out from reference TRBV7-2 and TRBJ1-2, the complete variable domain reads GAGVSQSPSNKVTEKGKDVELRCDPISGHTALYWYRQSLGQGLEFLIYFQGNSAPDKSGLPSDRFSAERTGGSVSTLTIQRTQQEDSAVYLCASSLAWGGANYGYTFGSGTRLTVV.

The chain combines TRBV11-1 with TRBJ2-7; 7 positions agree with TRBD2. The CDR3 consists of 12 residues. Germline V CDR1 and CDR2: SGHAT, FQDESV (reference sequence). The ends lost 5 bases at V and 6 bases at J; junction bases unmatched: 4. The CDR3 here is CASSGGGFEQYF. CDR3 in DNA: TGTGCCAGCAGCGGCGGGGGTTTCGAGCAGTACTTC.

The chain combines TRBV9 with TRBJ1-1; D is undetermined. This CDR3 spans 15 amino acids. In germline, CDR1 is SGDLS, CDR2 YYNGEE. Trimming stripped 0 bases from V and 0 bases from J, with 9 bases between. This CDR3 reads CASSVGGILNTEAFF. The CDR3 nucleotides are TGTGCCAGCAGCGTAGGTGGGATCCTGAACACTGAAGCTTTCTTT.

This clonotype occurred many times. The chain joins TRBV25-1 to TRBJ2-3; TRBD1 matches at 8 bases. Germline values: CDR1 MGHDK, CDR2 SYGVNS. Trimming at V came to 1 base and at J to 2 bases, leaving 11 bases not matched to a gene. The CDR3 is 18 amino acids. The CDR3 protein is CASSESLGDRPHTDTQYF. DNA of the CDR3: TGTGCCAGCAGTGAATCTTTGGGGGACAGGCCCCACACAGATACGCAGTATTTT.

This clonotype was recorded a few times. The chain couples TRBV10-3 to TRBJ1-1; TRBD1 might be the D (5 bases). Germline V lookup: CDR1 ENHRY, CDR2 SYGVKD. The ends were cut back, 6 bases at V and 0 bases at J, with 20 bases in the middle. The CDR3 has 17 residues. The CDR3 DNA sequence: TGTGCCATCAGCGCCCTTGGGGCAGGGTCCATGAACACTGAAGCTTTCTTT. Amino acids: CAISALGAGSMNTEAFF.

This clonotype was counted only a few times. CDR3 sequence (DNA): TGTGCCTGGAGGACCGACGGGGAGGCCCAGTACTTC. Protein: CAWRTDGEAQYF. The V and J genes are TRBV30 and TRBJ2-5, with a possible D match to TRBD2 (6 bases). CDR1 and CDR2 (germline): GTSNPN, SVGIG (reference sequence). V lost 3 bases to trimming and J lost 9 bases, with 14 bases between them. This CDR3 spans 12 amino acids.

The chain has TRBV10-2 and TRBJ2-1; tentatively, D is TRBD2 (6 bases). The germline V gene has CDR1 WSHSY and CDR2 SAAADI. The CDR3 is made up of 14 amino acids. V dropped 9 bases and J dropped 1 base, with 13 bases sitting between them. The CDR3 loop reads CASSGSSSYNEQFF. CDR3 nucleotides: TGCGCCAGTAGCGGATCTTCGTCCTACAATGAGCAGTTCTTC.

V and J are TRBV15 and TRBJ2-1; D gene uncertain. V was trimmed by 0 bases and J by 6 bases, leaving 12 bases between them. Germline lookup yields CDR1 LNHNV and CDR2 YYDKDF (reference sequence). There are 15 residues in the CDR3. CDR3 bases: TGTGCCACCAGCAGAGATCGGCAAAATTCCAATGAGCAGTTCTTC. This sequence encodes CATSRDRQNSNEQFF.

The genes are TRBV12-3 or TRBV12-4 and TRBJ1-6; tentatively, D is TRBD1 (6 bases). The CDR3 spans 15 residues. Trimming took 2 bases from V and 10 from J, leaving 15 bases between them. CDR3 region: CASSLYPGGGSPLHF. The CDR3 DNA sequence: TGTGCCAGCAGTTTATATCCGGGGGGCGGATCACCCCTCCACTTT.

The chain joins TRBV13 to TRBJ2-1; 9 bases map to TRBD2. This CDR3 region has 17 residues. After removal of 5 bases from V and 8 bases from J, the junction contained 16 bases not matched to a gene. Germline V gene sequence: CDR1 PRHDT, CDR2 FYEKMQ (reference sequence). DNA for the CDR3: TGTGCCAGCAGCCTCTACGTGACTAGCGGAAGTACTGATGAGCAGTTCTTC. This encodes CASSLYVTSGSTDEQFF.

The chain recombines TRBV20-1 with TRBJ2-1; 9 bases agree with TRBD2. The CDR3 is 17 residues long. Trimming removed 1 base from V and 0 bases from J; junction bases left unmatched: 7. The V gene's germline CDR1 is DFQATT and CDR2 SNEGSKA (reference sequence). The DNA for the CDR3 is TGCAGTGCTAGAGGCCATAGGCGGGAGGGCTCCTACAATGAGCAGTTCTTC. Protein: CSARGHRREGSYNEQFF.

This clonotype was seen more than once but under ten times. The rearrangement uses TRBV6-6 and TRBJ1-5; D call uncertain. The CDR3 sequence is 14 residues long. V lost 2 bases, J lost 6 bases, and 11 bases lay in between. From germline, CDR1 is MNHNY and CDR2 SVGAGI (reference sequence). In DNA, the CDR3 is TGTGCCAGCAGTTACCCGGCTCGGAGTCAGCCCCAGCATTTT. Protein product: CASSYPARSQPQHF.

In its sample, this clonotype was seen a few times. The V gene is TRBV2, the J gene TRBJ2-1; 8 nucleotides match TRBD2. The V segment lost 3 bases and the J segment 2 bases; nucleotides outside the gene matches: 3. Per germline, CDR1 SNHLY and CDR2 FYNNEI. CDR3 size: 15 residues. Here the CDR3 DNA reads TGTGCCAGCAGTGACCCGGGAGGGCCCTACAATGAGCAGTTCTTC. It encodes CASSDPGGPYNEQFF.

V and J are TRBV20-1 and TRBJ2-6, with TRBD2 as a possible D gene (5 bases). The CDR3 totals 17 residues. The germline V gene has CDR1 DFQATT and CDR2 SNEGSKA (reference sequence). The V gene lost 0 bases and the J gene lost 2 bases, with 14 bases spanning the gap. The DNA for the CDR3 is TGCAGTGCTAGAGAGAGACTACTAGTGCCTGGGGCCAACGTCCTGACTTTC. Translated, it gives CSARERLLVPGANVLTF.

In its sample, this clonotype was seen a few times. The CDR3 DNA is TGTGCCAGCAGCTTAGGCTGGCGGGAGGGCTACAATGAGCAGTTCTTC. Translating it yields CASSLGWREGYNEQFF. The chain couples TRBV11-1 to TRBJ2-1; 9 nucleotides match TRBD2. This CDR3 contains 16 residues. Unmatched junction bases numbered 4, after V lost 1 base and J lost 3 bases. The V gene's germline CDR1 is SGHAT and CDR2 FQDESV (reference sequence).

The chain combines TRBV12-3 or TRBV12-4 with TRBJ2-1; D gene unclear. V shed 7 bases and J shed 8 bases, with 18 bases lying between them. The CDR3 contains 14 residues. The CDR3 DNA reads TGTGCCAGCACCATAGGGCCTTACAATGATGAGCAGTTCTTC. This encodes CASTIGPYNDEQFF.

This chain uses TRBV5-1 with TRBJ2-1; perhaps TRBD1 as D (6 bases). The CDR3 has 12 residues. Germline CDR1 is SGHRS and CDR2 is YFSETQ. Between the trimmed V and J ends, which lost 2 bases and 10 bases, there was a span of 10 bases. The CDR3 spells CASSLGTPEQFF. Written as DNA, the CDR3 is TGCGCCAGCAGCTTAGGGACACCCGAGCAGTTCTTC.

The chain employs TRBV29-1 and TRBJ2-1, with 9 positions matching TRBD2. This CDR3 is 16 amino acids long. Germline values: CDR1 SQVTM, CDR2 ANQGSEA. V lost 6 bases and J lost 5; bases outside the gene matches: 14. The CDR3 DNA follows: TGCAGCGTCGTTGGGATGTGGGCGGGAGGGGACAATGAGCAGTTCTTC. Protein sequence: CSVVGMWAGGDNEQFF.

The rearrangement joins TRBV3-1 to TRBJ1-2; D remains unclear. There are 14 residues in the CDR3. Trimming took 4 bases from V and 2 from J, leaving 11 bases between them. Germline V CDR1 and CDR2: LGHDT, YNNKEL (reference sequence). The CDR3 nucleotides are TGTGCCAGCAGCCTAAGTACCAAGAACTATGGCTACACCTTC. It specifies CASSLSTKNYGYTF.

The chain couples TRBV29-1 to TRBJ2-5; D is possibly TRBD2 (5 bases). The germline V gene has CDR1 SQVTM and CDR2 ANQGSEA. Trimming stripped 8 bases from V and 2 bases from J, with 12 bases between. The CDR3 is 12 amino acids. CDR3 sequence (DNA): TGCAGCTCCCGGAGCGGACAAGAGACCCAGTACTTC. Translated, it gives CSSRSGQETQYF.

The V call is TRBV7-2, the J call TRBJ2-1; 8 bases are shared with TRBD2. This CDR3 has 17 residues. The V segment lost 5 bases and the J segment 8 bases; nucleotides outside the gene matches: 17. Germline CDR1 and CDR2: SGHTA and FQGNSA. The CDR3 sequence is CASSRLYSGTKSDEQFF. The CDR3 region has the DNA TGTGCCAGCAGCCGTCTTTATAGCGGGACTAAGAGTGATGAGCAGTTCTTC.

This clonotype was observed at least ten times. CDR3 in DNA: TGTGCCAGCAGACCAAGACAGGGGGGCTACAATGAGCAGTTCTTC. Amino acid sequence: CASRPRQGGYNEQFF. This chain links TRBV12-3 or TRBV12-4 with TRBJ2-1; 9 nucleotides agree with TRBD1. CDR3 length: 15 residues. V shed 6 bases, J shed 3 bases, and the junction held 6 bases outside the gene matches.